Below, 8 T cell receptor beta chains from the same sample are listed, as sequenced in a study of blood T cell repertoires in COVID-19. Data came from immunoSEQ multiplex PCR; TCRdb stores just in-frame clones and leaves some out. Among about 290,000 clones listed, nearly 90% were seen once. Sequenced sample: peripheral blood. The receptors come from a woman aged 25-40 years with COVID-19, enrolled during active disease.

This rearrangement joins TRBV30 to TRBJ2-5; 8 bases fit TRBD1. V lost 0 bases, J lost 4 bases, and 7 bases stayed unmatched. Germline V gene lookup returns CDR1 GTSNPN and CDR2 SVGIG (reference sequence). CDR3 length: 15 residues. The CDR3 loop reads CAWSVGTGIPETQYF. CDR3 nucleotide sequence: TGTGCCTGGAGTGTAGGGACAGGCATACCAGAGACCCAGTACTTC.

This chain joins TRBV6-5 and TRBJ1-3; tentatively, D is TRBD1 (5 bases). Germline CDR1 is MNHEY and CDR2 is SVGAGI. V was trimmed by 0 bases and J by 4 bases, leaving 10 bases between them. This CDR3 has 15 residues. This chain's CDR3 is CASSYSAGYGNTIYF. In DNA, the CDR3 is TGTGCCAGCAGTTACTCAGCAGGGTACGGAAACACCATATATTTT.

About this clone: One end of the junction fails to match germline, which may point to a read error. In DNA, the CDR3 is TGCAGCGTTGGACCCGGGGGGGGCGAGAGGAATTCACCCCTCTACTTT. Encoded protein: CSVGPGGGERNSPLYF. The chain links TRBV29-1 to TRBJ1-6, with a weak D call TRBD1 (6 bases). Germline assignment: CDR1 SQVTM and CDR2 ANQGSEA. The CDR3 extends over 16 amino acids.

V is TRBV4-1 and J is TRBJ1-4, with D hard to call. The CDR3 sequence is 14 residues long. V was trimmed by 4 bases and J by 12 bases, leaving 18 bases between them. In germline, CDR1 is MGHRA, CDR2 YSYEKL. CDR3 bases: TGCGCCAGCAGCCCCGGGCCAGGAGGAGTGGAACTGTTTTTT. Translated: CASSPGPGGVELFF.

This chain joins TRBV5-6 and TRBJ1-6, with D maybe TRBD1 (6 bases). The CDR3 is 16 amino acids. V was cut by 4 bases and J by 4 bases, with 15 bases left in between. Germline CDR1 reads SGHDT; CDR2 reads YYEEEE. The CDR3 loop is CASSRGQSSYNSPLHF. The CDR3, as DNA: TGTGCCAGCAGCCGAGGACAGAGTTCATATAATTCACCCCTCCACTTT.

The CDR3: CASSSLRTSGGTSGYEQYF. In nucleotides, the CDR3 is TGTGCCAGCAGCTCCTTAAGGACTAGCGGGGGTACTTCAGGCTACGAGCAGTACTTC. V is TRBV7-9 and J is TRBJ2-7; 13 nucleotides match TRBD2. V dropped 4 bases and J dropped 3; count of bases not matched to a gene: 15. The CDR3 consists of 19 residues. CDR1 and CDR2 from the germline V gene are SEHNR and FQNEAQ (reference sequence).

This clone has just a few counts. The chain has TRBV18 and TRBJ1-3; D not certain. The CDR3 is 17 amino acids. Germline assignment: CDR1 KGHSH and CDR2 LQKENI. Trimming cost V 2 bases and J 1 base, with 15 bases left between them. The CDR3 sequence is CASSPSITTSSGNTIYF. The CDR3 DNA reads as TGTGCCAGCTCACCATCGATCACGACAAGTTCTGGAAACACCATATATTTT.

The rearrangement joins TRBV29-1 to TRBJ1-1; 8 bases line up with TRBD1. Germline V gives CDR1 SQVTM, CDR2 ANQGSEA. The CDR3 is made up of 13 amino acids. V shed 8 bases, J shed 4 bases, and the junction held 9 bases outside the gene matches. DNA for the CDR3: TGCAGCTCACACGGGACAGGTGGCACTGAAGCTTTCTTT. Translated: CSSHGTGGTEAFF. Combining the CDR3 with reference TRBV29-1 and TRBJ1-1 gives the whole variable domain SAVISQKPSRDICQRGTSLTIQCQVDSQVTMMFWYRQQPGQSLTLIATANQGSEATYESGFVIDKFPISRPNLTFSTLTVSNMSPEDSSIYLCSSHGTGGTEAFFGQGTRLTVV.